These 12 T cell receptor beta chains were all obtained from the same sample, sequenced in a study of blood T cell repertoires in COVID-19 (dated by TCRdb to 2018 to 2021). Receptor amplification or capture employed the immunoSEQ multiplex PCR assay. TCRdb retrieved this table from immuneACCESS and kept in-frame rearrangements only. Not all clones are present; in checked studies, unresolved V genes account for under half, and no reason is known for the remainder. In all, the sample holds 250,000 to 300,000 clones, and around four fifths of those were seen once. The top ten hold around 6% of the sample. The sample consisted of peripheral blood. Every receptor here comes from a man at least 80 years old with acute or convalescent COVID-19.

The chain carries TRBV21-1 and TRBJ2-7; the table gives TRBD2 as D, unverified against the DNA. TRBV21-1 is reported as a pseudogene. CDR3 size: 15 residues. CDR3 residues: CASSPTLRENNEQYF. In DNA, the CDR3 is TGTGCCAGCAGCCCCACCTTGCGGGAGAATAACGAGCAGTACTTC.

The rearrangement links TRBV21-1 to TRBJ1-2; the DNA was not compared with TRBD1, the D call given in the table. TRBV21-1 is annotated as a pseudogene. CDR3 length equals 16 residues. The CDR3 region is CASSKYHRGAFYGYTF. The DNA of the CDR3 is TGTGCCAGCAGCAAATATCACAGGGGCGCTTTCTATGGCTACACCTTC.

The chain uses TRBV28 and TRBJ1-4; TRBD1 matches at 7 bases. The germline gives CDR1 MDHEN, CDR2 SYDVKM. V shed 4 bases and J 8 bases; nucleotides not matched to a gene: 10. This CDR3 region has 15 residues. In DNA form, the CDR3 reads TGTGCCAGCAGTTCAGCCTCAGGGGGTCAAGAAAAACTGTTTTTT. It encodes CASSSASGGQEKLFF.

Only one count was recorded for this clone. The rearrangement joins TRBV10-3 to TRBJ2-1; no reliable D call. The V end was cut by 6 bases, the J end by 3 bases, with 15 bases between. The CDR3 consists of 15 residues. CDR1 and CDR2 from the germline V gene are ENHRY and SYGVKD. CDR3 in DNA: TGTGCCATCAGACGTGGCGGCTCATTCTACAATGAGCAGTTCTTC. Translating it yields CAIRRGGSFYNEQFF.

The rearrangement uses TRBV6-6 and TRBJ2-7; D is unclear. V shed 0 bases and J shed 2 bases, with 5 bases lying between them. Per germline, CDR1 MNHNY and CDR2 SVGAGI (reference sequence). The CDR3 totals 13 residues. The CDR3 region is CASSYSSTYEQYF. The CDR3 DNA reads TGTGCCAGCAGTTACTCATCCACCTACGAGCAGTACTTC.

V gene TRBV5-1 combines with J gene TRBJ2-7; 7 bases match TRBD2. The V gene end was trimmed by 2 bases and the J gene end by 7 bases; junction bases not matched to a gene: 6. This CDR3 is built from 13 residues. Germline-derived CDR1 and CDR2 are SGHRS and YFSETQ. This CDR3 is CASSLSSGGEQYF. CDR3 bases: TGCGCCAGCAGCTTATCGTCCGGGGGGGAGCAGTACTTC. Together with reference TRBV5-1 and TRBJ2-7, the CDR3 gives the full variable domain: KAGVTQTPRYLIKTRGQQVTLSCSPISGHRSVSWYQQTPGQGLQFLFEYFSETQRNKGNFPGRFSGRQFSNSRSEMNVSTLELGDSALYLCASSLSSGGEQYFGPGTRLTVT.

This chain joins TRBV12-3 or TRBV12-4 and TRBJ2-3, with a possible D match to TRBD2 (6 bases). V lost 3 bases to trimming and J lost 5 bases, with 9 bases between them. This CDR3 has 13 residues. The CDR3 DNA sequence: TGTGCCAGCAGTTTTTCGCGGGGAGATACGCAGTATTTT. Encoded protein: CASSFSRGDTQYF.

The CDR3 loop is CASSEGPTGTQYF. Written as DNA, the CDR3 is TGTGCCAGCAGTGAAGGGCCGACGGGGACCCAGTACTTC. The V gene is TRBV2, the J gene TRBJ2-5; D uncertain. CDR1 SNHLY and CDR2 FYNNEI come from the germline V gene. Deletions cut 1 base from V and 7 bases from J, with 10 bases between. The CDR3 extends over 13 amino acids.

CDR3 region: CASRQGSGRETQYF. As DNA, the CDR3 is TGTGCCAGCAGACAGGGTTCAGGTAGGGAGACCCAGTACTTC. The J gene is TRBJ2-5, the V gene TRBV3-1 (or the pseudogene TRBV3-2), with D maybe TRBD1 (6 bases). Trimming cost V 6 bases and J 5 bases, with 16 bases left between them. The CDR3 sequence is 14 residues long. The germline V gene encodes CDR1 LGHDT and CDR2 YNNKEL (reference sequence).

The V gene is TRBV6-6, the J gene TRBJ1-2; the match to TRBD1 covers 11 bases. Germline CDR1 MNHNY, CDR2 SVGAGI (reference sequence). V lost 5 bases and J lost 7; bases outside the gene matches: 12. The CDR3 contains 16 residues. The CDR3 DNA reads as TGTGCCAGCAGTACCACGGACAGGGGGCATGTGTCTGGCTACACCTTC. Protein: CASSTTDRGHVSGYTF.

The J gene is TRBJ1-4, the V gene TRBV2, with 7 positions matching TRBD1. Germline V gene sequence: CDR1 SNHLY, CDR2 FYNNEI. J lost 7 bases, V lost 6 bases, and 11 bases had no gene match. The CDR3 covers 15 residues. For the CDR3, the DNA is TGTGCCAGCAGCCTTTTCGCAAGACAGGGTGAAAAACTGTTTTTT. It translates to CASSLFARQGEKLFF.

This clone was seen a few times. The V and J genes are TRBV5-1 and TRBJ2-1; no definite D call. Trimming pared 2 bases from V and 5 bases from J, leaving 14 bases between. The CDR3 sequence is 15 residues long. Germline CDR1 is SGHRS and CDR2 is YFSETQ. For the CDR3, the DNA is TGCGCCAGCAGCTTAGGTAGCTACTCAAACAATGAGCAGTTCTTC. Amino acid sequence: CASSLGSYSNNEQFF.